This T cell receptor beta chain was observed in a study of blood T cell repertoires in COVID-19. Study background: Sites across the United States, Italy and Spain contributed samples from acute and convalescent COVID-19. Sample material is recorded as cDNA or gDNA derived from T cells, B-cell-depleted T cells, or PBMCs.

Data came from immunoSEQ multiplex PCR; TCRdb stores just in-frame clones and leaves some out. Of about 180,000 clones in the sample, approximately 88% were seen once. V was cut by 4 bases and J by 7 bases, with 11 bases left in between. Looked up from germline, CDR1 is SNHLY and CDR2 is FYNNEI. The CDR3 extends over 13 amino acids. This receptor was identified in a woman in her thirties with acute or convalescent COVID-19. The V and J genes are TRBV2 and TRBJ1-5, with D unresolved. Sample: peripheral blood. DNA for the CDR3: TGTGCCAGCAGTGTCACAGCAAGACAGCCCCAGCATTTT. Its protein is CASSVTARQPQHF.